A selection of T cell receptor beta chains follows, all from one sample in a study of T cells in narcolepsy. TCRdb's table, derived via immunoSEQ multiplex PCR, lists solely in-frame clones and lacks some. The table records fewer than 25,000 clones, around 80% of them present only once. The specimen was memory (CD45RA-) CD4+ T cells from blood. The receptors were sampled from a human donor in good health. Both conserved end residues are trimmed from each CDR3.

V gene: TRBV6-1; CDR3 length: 11; J gene: TRBJ2-7; CDR3 protein: ASSEEGWGEQY
V gene: TRBV25-1; CDR3 length: 15; J gene: TRBJ2-7; CDR3 protein: ASSECRDRGYSYEQY
V gene: TRBV15; CDR3 length: 13; J gene: TRBJ1-5; CDR3 protein: ATSSGSGKDQPQH
V gene: TRBV19; CDR3 length: 14; J gene: TRBJ2-2; CDR3 protein: ASSSPGTMNTGELF
V gene: TRBV30; CDR3 length: 13; J gene: TRBJ2-3; CDR3 protein: AWRTSGGLPDTQY
V gene: TRBV11-2; CDR3 length: 13; J gene: TRBJ1-6; CDR3 protein: ASGWGSSYNSPLH
V gene: TRBV18; CDR3 length: 14; J gene: TRBJ1-1; CDR3 protein: ASSPDRTKGSTEAF
V gene: TRBV5-1; CDR3 length: 12; J gene: TRBJ2-7; CDR3 protein: ASSLGGRGDEQY
V gene: TRBV2; CDR3 length: 10; J gene: TRBJ2-7; CDR3 protein: ASSPQGYEQY
V gene: TRBV6-6; CDR3 length: 13; J gene: TRBJ1-1; CDR3 protein: ASSSPTGVGTEAF
V gene: TRBV7-8; CDR3 length: 12; J gene: TRBJ2-5; CDR3 protein: ASSRQGKGQTQY
V gene: TRBV7-8; CDR3 length: 10; J gene: TRBJ2-1; CDR3 protein: ASSINNNEQF
V gene: TRBV5-1; CDR3 length: 11; J gene: TRBJ1-1; CDR3 protein: ASSLVGRSEAF
V gene: TRBV9; CDR3 length: 12; J gene: TRBJ2-2; CDR3 protein: ASSVSGSVGELF
V gene: TRBV2; CDR3 length: 11; J gene: TRBJ2-3; CDR3 protein: ASSEENTDTQY
V gene: TRBV5-4; CDR3 length: 11; J gene: TRBJ2-5; CDR3 protein: ASSFRGGETQY
V gene: TRBV18; CDR3 length: 11; J gene: TRBJ2-7; CDR3 protein: ASSPRHPYEQY
V gene: TRBV14; CDR3 length: 13; J gene: TRBJ1-2; CDR3 protein: ASSQDIGRGNGYT
V gene: TRBV7-3; CDR3 length: 12; J gene: TRBJ1-2; CDR3 protein: ASSLGPRGYGYT
V gene: TRBV5-1; CDR3 length: 11; J gene: TRBJ2-5; CDR3 protein: ASSLEFGETQY
V gene: TRBV6-4; CDR3 length: 13; J gene: TRBJ2-3; CDR3 protein: ASSDIGGAPDTQY
V gene: TRBV21-1; CDR3 length: 11; J gene: TRBJ2-7; CDR3 protein: APHCASGYEQY
V gene: TRBV5-1; CDR3 length: 11; J gene: TRBJ1-2; CDR3 protein: ASSLEQGSGYT
V gene: TRBV6-6; CDR3 length: 9; J gene: TRBJ1-1; CDR3 protein: ASSPGTRLY
V gene: TRBV7-6; CDR3 length: 13; J gene: TRBJ2-5; CDR3 protein: ASSSATADGETQY
V gene: TRBV19; CDR3 length: 12; J gene: TRBJ2-1; CDR3 protein: ASSTGLAVGEQF
V gene: TRBV18; CDR3 length: 12; J gene: TRBJ1-2; CDR3 protein: ASSSDRADYGYT
V gene: TRBV2; CDR3 length: 13; J gene: TRBJ2-7; CDR3 protein: ASSGGASGVSEQY
V gene: TRBV5-4; CDR3 length: 11; J gene: TRBJ2-5; CDR3 protein: ASSRAGKETQY
V gene: TRBV6-1; CDR3 length: 13; J gene: TRBJ1-1; CDR3 protein: ASIASGTRNTEAF